Listed below are T cell receptor beta chains from one sample, sequenced in a study of blood T cell repertoires in COVID-19. The repertoire was sequenced with immunoSEQ multiplex PCR; TCRdb's copy has only in-frame clones and lacks some. The sample lists fewer than 500,000 clones, approximately 90% occurring once. The specimen was PBMCs or T cells enriched from blood (not recorded which). The receptors here all came from a woman younger than 35 who had recovered from COVID-19. Each CDR3 is given with its conserved first and last residue.

J gene,V gene,CDR3 protein
TRBJ2-2,TRBV5-6,CASSGGTGVAGELFF
TRBJ2-7,TRBV10-3,CAIRQDRAGSYEQYF
TRBJ2-3,TRBV28,CASSFGGLGGTDTQYF
TRBJ2-2,TRBV4-1,CASSFPRGELFF
TRBJ2-1,TRBV5-1,CASSRDQGASRSEQFF
TRBJ1-5,TRBV5-6,CASSFRDRAQPQHF
TRBJ2-1,TRBV30,CAWNAAGVSYNEQFF
TRBJ1-5,TRBV28,CASSRQGGGQPQHF
TRBJ1-1,TRBV30,CAWSRTGGDTEAFF
TRBJ1-1,TRBV24-1,CATSADLIEGTEAFF
TRBJ1-2,TRBV6-1,CASSEWTNFGYTF
TRBJ1-3,TRBV2,CASSRTGGDNTIYF
TRBJ1-5,TRBV25-1,CASSERQGFQPQHF
TRBJ2-7,TRBV4-2,CASSQERSTYEQYF
TRBJ2-3,TRBV9,CASSVTLLGTDTQYF
TRBJ1-1,TRBV5-5,CASSPRGIGAFF
TRBJ1-2,TRBV6-5,CASSRRDRTDGYTF
TRBJ1-5,TRBV23-1,CASSQGPRPQHF
TRBJ2-1,TRBV6-6,CASSYDKSYNEQFF
TRBJ1-6,TRBV2,CASMATWNSPLHF
TRBJ1-5,TRBV6-1,CASSLQGGDQPQHF
TRBJ2-3,TRBV5-1,CASSSLAEDTQYF
TRBJ1-2,TRBV6-5,CASSYLEGGDYGYTF
TRBJ2-5,TRBV6-5,CASRPLGAIQETQYF
TRBJ2-5,TRBV7-3,CASSLGTGELQETQYF
TRBJ1-5,TRBV27,CASSLSHSSNQPQHF
TRBJ2-2,TRBV6-5,CASRRARGGELFF
TRBJ2-3,TRBV10-3,CAGGGVADTQYF
TRBJ1-1,TRBV29-1,CSVSTRGNTEAFF
TRBJ1-1,TRBV29-1,CSVRTGGYTEAFF
TRBJ2-3,TRBV4-1,CASSQPIAGPTQYF
TRBJ2-3,TRBV23-1,CASSHTRGRWGWDTQYF
TRBJ2-1,TRBV6-5,CASSYGGGSYNEQFF
TRBJ2-3,TRBV11-2,CASRFGRGRSSTDTQYF